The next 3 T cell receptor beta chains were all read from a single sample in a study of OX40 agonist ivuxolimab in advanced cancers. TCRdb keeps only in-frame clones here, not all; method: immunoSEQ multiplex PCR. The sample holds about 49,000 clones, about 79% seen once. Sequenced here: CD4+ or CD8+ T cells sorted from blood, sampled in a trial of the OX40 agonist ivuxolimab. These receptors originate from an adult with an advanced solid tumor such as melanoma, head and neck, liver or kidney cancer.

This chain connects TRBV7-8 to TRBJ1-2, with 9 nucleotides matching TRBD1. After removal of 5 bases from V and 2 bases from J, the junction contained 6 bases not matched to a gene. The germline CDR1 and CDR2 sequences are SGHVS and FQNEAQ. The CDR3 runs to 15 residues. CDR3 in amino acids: CASSPRTGVNYGYTF. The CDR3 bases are TGTGCCAGCAGCCCGCGGACAGGGGTCAACTATGGCTACACCTTC.

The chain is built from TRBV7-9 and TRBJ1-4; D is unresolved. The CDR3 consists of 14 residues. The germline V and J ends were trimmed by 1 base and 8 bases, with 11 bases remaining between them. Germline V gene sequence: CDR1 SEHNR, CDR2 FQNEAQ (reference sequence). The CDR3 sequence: CASSLVWVREKLFF. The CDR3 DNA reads TGTGCCAGCAGCTTAGTGTGGGTAAGAGAAAAACTGTTTTTT.

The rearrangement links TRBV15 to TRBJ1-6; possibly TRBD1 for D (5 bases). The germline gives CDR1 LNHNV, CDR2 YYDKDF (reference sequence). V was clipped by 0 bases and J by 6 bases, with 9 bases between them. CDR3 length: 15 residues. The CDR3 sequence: CATSRDRAINSPLHF. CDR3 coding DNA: TGTGCCACCAGCAGAGACAGGGCTATTAATTCACCCCTCCACTTT.